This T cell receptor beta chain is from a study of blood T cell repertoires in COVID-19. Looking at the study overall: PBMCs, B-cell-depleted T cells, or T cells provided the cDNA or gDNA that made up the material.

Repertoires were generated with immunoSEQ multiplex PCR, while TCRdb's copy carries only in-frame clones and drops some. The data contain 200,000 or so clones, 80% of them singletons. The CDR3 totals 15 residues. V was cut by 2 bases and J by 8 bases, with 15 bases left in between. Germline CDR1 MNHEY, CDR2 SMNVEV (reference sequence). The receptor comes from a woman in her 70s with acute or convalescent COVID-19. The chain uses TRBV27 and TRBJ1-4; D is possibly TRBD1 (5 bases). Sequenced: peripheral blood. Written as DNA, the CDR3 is TGTGCCAGCAGTTTACCGGGGGGATCAGGAGAAAAACTGTTTTTT. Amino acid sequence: CASSLPGGSGEKLFF.